This TCR beta chain was captured by sequencing in a study of type 1 regulatory T cells. Study-wide background: This in vitro CD4 product, T-allo10, is enriched for Tr1 cells and alloantigen-specific.

TCRdb re-analysed the reads in MiXCR, keeping a single row per CDR3 protein. This sample yields 90,000 to 100,000 distinct CDR3 sequences, of which roughly a third are seen a single time; less than 2.5% belongs to the top ten. Germline V gene sequence: CDR1 LNHNV, CDR2 YYDKDF (reference sequence). The CDR3 covers 13 residues. V trimming: 4 bases; J trimming: 4 bases; junction bases outside the gene matches: 3. The source material was CD4+ T cells, either the whole sample or a sorted fraction (not recorded which). The rearrangement uses TRBV15 and TRBJ2-5; 7 nucleotides line up with TRBD2. The clonotype comes from a human donor in good health. Here the CDR3 reads CATSKAGVETQYF. The CDR3 bases are TGTGCCACCAGCAAGGCGGGAGTAGAGACCCAGTACTTC.